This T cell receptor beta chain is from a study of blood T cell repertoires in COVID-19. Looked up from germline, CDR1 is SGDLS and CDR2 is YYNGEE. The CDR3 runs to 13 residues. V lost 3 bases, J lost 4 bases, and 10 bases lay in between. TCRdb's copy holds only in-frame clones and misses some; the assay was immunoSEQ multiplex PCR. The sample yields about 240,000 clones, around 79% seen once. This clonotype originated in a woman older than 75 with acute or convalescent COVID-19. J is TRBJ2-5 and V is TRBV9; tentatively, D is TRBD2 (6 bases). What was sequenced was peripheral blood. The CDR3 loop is CASSASGRETQYF. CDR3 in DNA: TGTGCCAGCAGCGCGTCCGGGAGAGAGACCCAGTACTTC.